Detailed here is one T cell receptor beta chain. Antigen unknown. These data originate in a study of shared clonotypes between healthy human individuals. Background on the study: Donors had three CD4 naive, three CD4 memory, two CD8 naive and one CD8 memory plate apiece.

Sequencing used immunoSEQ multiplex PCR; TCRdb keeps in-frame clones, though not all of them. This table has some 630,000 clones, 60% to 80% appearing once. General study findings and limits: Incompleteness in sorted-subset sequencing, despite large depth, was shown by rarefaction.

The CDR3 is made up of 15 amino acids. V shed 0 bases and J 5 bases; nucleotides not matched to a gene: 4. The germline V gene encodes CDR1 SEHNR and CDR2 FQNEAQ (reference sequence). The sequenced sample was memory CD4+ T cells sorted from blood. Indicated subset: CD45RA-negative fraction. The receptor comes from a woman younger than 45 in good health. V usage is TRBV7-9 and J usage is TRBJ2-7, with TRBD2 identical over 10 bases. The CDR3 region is CASSLALAGVNEQYF. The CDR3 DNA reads TGTGCCAGCAGCTTAGCCCTAGCGGGAGTGAACGAGCAGTACTTC.